What follows are 24 T cell receptor beta chains derived from one specimen sequenced in a study of Japanese encephalitis immunity and Zika vaccine responses. TCRdb re-called the 5' RACE reads with MiXCR, one entry per CDR3 protein. The repertoire includes 240 or so distinct CDR3 sequences, approximately 5.3% of them detected once, and approximately 28% sits in the top ten. Peptide pools at roughly 0.99 ug/mL each stimulated CFSE-labeled PBMCs over a roughly 6-day culture. Proliferating CD4 T cells were sorted unfixed as live CD56-CD19-CD16-CD3+CD4+ CFSE-low cells. The starting material was antigen-activated CD4+ T cells from blood, cultured, obtained during a Zika inactivated vaccine study. The receptors originated from an adult woman who received an inactivated Zika virus vaccine.

This clonotype is classed as hyperexpanded. The chain employs TRBV4-3 and TRBJ1-1; D gene uncertain. V gave up 2 bases and J gave up 8 bases, with 12 bases separating them. Germline CDR1 and CDR2: LGHNA and YSLEER. The length of the CDR3 is 13 residues. The CDR3: CASSQSPYYEAFF. In DNA, the CDR3 is TGCGCCAGCAGCCAAAGTCCGTACTACGAAGCTTTCTTT.

In its sample, this clonotype is large. This chain connects TRBV20-1 to TRBJ2-3, with D possibly TRBD2 on 7 matching bases. CDR3 length equals 16 residues. With 3 bases removed from V and 6 bases from J, the gap between germline ends came to 22 bases. The germline gives CDR1 DFQATT, CDR2 SNEGSKA (reference sequence). The CDR3 protein is CSASRGGGAEGDTQYF. In DNA, the CDR3 is TGCAGTGCTAGTAGGGGAGGGGGGGCCGAAGGGGATACGCAGTATTTT.

This clonotype is deemed medium-sized. The chain employs TRBV18 and TRBJ1-1, with D uncertain. Germline CDR1 and CDR2: KGHSH and LQKENI. The CDR3 runs 14 residues. Trimming removed 3 bases at V and 1 base at J, with 9 bases between. This CDR3 is CASSPGLTNTEAFF. CDR3 bases: TGTGCCAGCTCACCGGGCCTCACGAACACTGAAGCTTTCTTT.

The gene calls are TRBV19 and TRBJ2-7, with TRBD2 as a possible D gene (7 bases). Per germline, CDR1 LNHDA and CDR2 SQIVND (reference sequence). Trimming removed 4 bases from V and 0 bases from J, with 16 bases in between. CDR3 length: 16 amino acids. The CDR3 region is CASSTKGGMSSYEQYF. DNA for the CDR3: TGTGCCAGTAGTACCAAGGGGGGGATGAGCTCCTACGAGCAGTACTTC.

By frequency in the sample, this clonotype is medium-sized. CDR3 sequence (DNA): TGTGCCAGCAGGCACACTAGCGGAGGAAGCACAGATACGCAGTATTTT. It specifies CASRHTSGGSTDTQYF. V is TRBV2 and J is TRBJ2-3, with TRBD2 matching over 8 bases. This CDR3 comprises 16 residues. J was trimmed by 0 bases and V by 6 bases; bases with no gene match: 8. In germline, CDR1 is SNHLY, CDR2 FYNNEI.

This clonotype is medium-sized by share. The V gene is TRBV6-2 or TRBV6-3, the J gene TRBJ2-2; either TRBD1 or TRBD2 may supply D (5 bases each). This CDR3 has 15 residues. Germline CDR1 and CDR2: MNHEY and SVGEGT. Trimming shortened V by 6 bases and J by 4 bases, and 15 bases separated the two germline ends. CDR3 protein: CASRLWDGGTGELFF. The CDR3 DNA sequence: TGTGCCAGCAGGTTGTGGGACGGAGGCACCGGGGAGCTGTTTTTT.

In its sample, this clonotype is hyperexpanded. The DNA for the CDR3 is TGTGCCAGCACGGGACCGACCAACACCGGGGAGCTGTTTTTT. Protein sequence: CASTGPTNTGELFF. The genes are TRBV2 and TRBJ2-2; D may match TRBD1 or TRBD2 (5 bases each). This CDR3 has 14 amino acids. V was clipped by 7 bases and J by 2 bases, with 11 bases between them. Germline CDR1 SNHLY, CDR2 FYNNEI.

This clonotype is termed large. The V call is TRBV5-6, the J call TRBJ1-2, with 9 bases lining up with TRBD1. Germline V gene lookup returns CDR1 SGHDT and CDR2 YYEEEE. The CDR3 has 13 residues. V lost 6 bases and J lost 6; bases outside the gene matches: 6. CDR3 region: CASTPGTGNGYTF. DNA for the CDR3: TGTGCCAGCACCCCCGGGACAGGGAATGGCTACACCTTC.

This clonotype is large. V and J are TRBV19 and TRBJ2-3, with 12 bases lining up with TRBD2. The trim removed 11 bases at V and 3 bases at J, leaving 3 bases unmatched. The CDR3 has 13 amino acids. CDR1 LNHDA and CDR2 SQIVND come from the germline V gene (reference sequence). Here the CDR3 reads CACGLAGTDTQYF. The DNA of the CDR3 is TGTGCCTGCGGACTAGCGGGGACAGATACGCAGTATTTT.

By share, this clonotype counts as medium-sized. The V call is TRBV4-3, the J call TRBJ1-2, with D uncertain. Germline V gene sequence: CDR1 LGHNA, CDR2 YSLEER. The CDR3 consists of 13 residues. Trimming stripped 1 base from V and 2 bases from J, with 5 bases between. The CDR3 sequence: CASSQGGNYGYTF. The CDR3 DNA reads as TGCGCCAGCAGCCAAGGAGGGAACTATGGCTACACCTTC.

This clonotype is medium-sized by share. The chain combines TRBV18 with TRBJ2-1; 7 bases agree with TRBD1. The CDR3 has 15 amino acids. Trimming at V came to 6 bases and at J to 6 bases, leaving 11 bases not matched to a gene. The germline V gene encodes CDR1 KGHSH and CDR2 LQKENI. The CDR3 region is CASSRGQALSNEQFF. Written as DNA, the CDR3 is TGTGCCAGCTCGCGTGGACAGGCCTTAAGCAATGAGCAGTTCTTC.

Comment on this clonotype: This CDR3 is missing its conserved last phenylalanine or tryptophan, likely due to a read error. The DNA is omitted, as the CDR3 cannot be located on it reliably, and the CDR3 follows TCRdb's listing. V is TRBV6-1 and J is TRBJ2-2; the table assigns TRBD1, which was not confirmed against the DNA. The CDR3 length is 16 residues, termini included. Germline loops: CDR1 MNHNS, CDR2 SASEGT. CDR3 loop: CASSEYGGLGTGELLV.

This clonotype rates as hyperexpanded (1% or more). One end of the junction does not line up with germline, which may come from a read error. The rearrangement joins TRBV20-1 to TRBJ1-2; 7 bases map to TRBD1. Germline V CDR1 and CDR2: DFQATT, SNEGSKA (reference sequence). The CDR3 spans 14 residues. The CDR3 loop is CSSSYRGLYYGYTF. The CDR3 coding sequence is TGCAGTTCTAGTTACAGGGGCTTATACTATGGCTACACCTTC.

In this sample, this clonotype is medium-sized. The chain employs TRBV4-3 and TRBJ2-1; D call uncertain. The CDR3 has 11 amino acids. Per germline, CDR1 LGHNA and CDR2 YSLEER. V gave up 4 bases and J gave up 5 bases, with 3 bases separating them. The CDR3 protein is CASSLDNEQFF. CDR3 DNA: TGCGCCAGCAGCCTTGACAATGAGCAGTTCTTC.

This clonotype is large. V and J are TRBV2 and TRBJ1-5, with a possible D match to TRBD1 (5 bases). The germline V and J ends were trimmed by 6 bases and 5 bases, with 14 bases remaining between them. Germline CDR1 is SNHLY and CDR2 is FYNNEI. CDR3 length: 14 residues. CDR3 in amino acids: CASSAQGSYQPQHF. The CDR3 nucleotides are TGTGCCAGCAGCGCGCAGGGTTCTTATCAGCCCCAGCATTTT.

By its share, this clonotype is medium-sized (0.01 to 0.1%). The V and J genes are TRBV4-3 and TRBJ1-1; 10 nucleotides align to TRBD1. With 4 bases clipped from V and 5 bases from J, the junction kept 7 bases outside the gene matches. Germline V gene sequence: CDR1 LGHNA, CDR2 YSLEER. The CDR3 spans 15 residues. The CDR3 coding sequence is TGCGCCAGCAGCCTCACCTGGACAGGGGGAACTGAAGCTTTCTTT. This encodes CASSLTWTGGTEAFF.

This clonotype counts as large. The chain joins TRBV28 to TRBJ1-2; perhaps TRBD1 as D (5 bases). The V end was cut by 6 bases, the J end by 0 bases, with 17 bases between. Germline CDR1 is MDHEN and CDR2 is SYDVKM. This CDR3 spans 16 amino acids. The CDR3 DNA is TGTGCCAGCAGCCTGGGGGGAACAGCTACTAACTATGGCTACACCTTC. It is translated as CASSLGGTATNYGYTF.

This clonotype ranks as large. V and J are TRBV4-3 and TRBJ2-2, with TRBD2 matching 7 bases. CDR1 and CDR2 (germline): LGHNA, YSLEER. The CDR3 is made up of 19 amino acids. V shed 0 bases, J shed 3 bases, and the junction held 13 bases outside the gene matches. DNA for the CDR3: TGCGCCAGCAGCCAAGATTCGGGGGGAGTCTACAGTGACACCGGGGAGCTGTTTTTT. Translating gives CASSQDSGGVYSDTGELFF.

This clonotype is judged medium-sized. The chain uses TRBV6-6 and TRBJ1-1; no clear D. The CDR3 consists of 12 residues. V lost 4 bases and J 0 bases, leaving 3 bases between the germline ends. CDR1 MNHNY and CDR2 SVGAGI come from the germline V gene (reference sequence). The DNA for the CDR3 is TGTGCCAGCAGTTTCTTGAACACTGAAGCTTTCTTT. Amino acids: CASSFLNTEAFF.

This clonotype is classed as hyperexpanded. The chain employs TRBV6-1 and TRBJ1-2; 9 bases match TRBD1. J lost 7 bases, V lost 0 bases, and 3 bases had no gene match. Germline CDR1 and CDR2: MNHNS and SASEGT. This CDR3 contains 14 residues. The CDR3 region has the DNA TGTGCCAGCAGTGAAGCGGGACAGGGATTTGGCTACACCTTC. This encodes CASSEAGQGFGYTF.

This clonotype rates as large. The genes are TRBV7-2 and TRBJ2-3; 7 bases match TRBD2. V shed 4 bases and J 7 bases; nucleotides not matched to a gene: 14. From germline, CDR1 is SGHTA and CDR2 FQGNSA. This CDR3 has 16 residues. The CDR3 region has the DNA TGTGCCAGCAGCTACCCTACAGCGGGGAGGAGGAATACGCAGTATTTT. Residues: CASSYPTAGRRNTQYF.

This clonotype has just a few counts. The rearrangement joins TRBV6-5 to TRBJ1-2; D is possibly TRBD1 (6 bases). Germline V gene sequence: CDR1 MNHEY, CDR2 SVGAGI. V dropped 6 bases and J dropped 5 bases, with 13 bases sitting between them. The CDR3 consists of 13 residues. For the CDR3, the DNA is TGTGCCAGCAGGGCGACAGGACTTTATGGCTACACCTTC. It yields the protein CASRATGLYGYTF.

In its sample, this clonotype is large. J is TRBJ1-2 and V is TRBV6-5, with D unresolved. CDR3 length: 13 amino acids. V lost 2 bases and J 6 bases, leaving 10 bases between the germline ends. Germline lookup yields CDR1 MNHEY and CDR2 SVGAGI. As DNA, the CDR3 is TGTGCCAGCAGTTACACGAGTGGAGATGGCTACACCTTC. Translation: CASSYTSGDGYTF.

By frequency in the sample, this clonotype is large. V and J are TRBV3-1 and TRBJ2-2, with TRBD2 as a possible D gene (6 bases). Per germline, CDR1 LGHDT and CDR2 YNNKEL (reference sequence). V lost 2 bases to trimming and J lost 4 bases, with 8 bases between them. CDR3 length: 14 amino acids. CDR3 loop: CASSQRGSTGELFF. DNA of the CDR3: TGTGCCAGCAGCCAACGGGGGAGCACCGGGGAGCTGTTTTTT.